This T cell receptor (beta chain) originates from a study of T-cell memory formation after mild COVID-19. Across the whole study: Across donors, TCR clusters were largely donor specific.

The CDR3 runs to 14 residues. From germline, CDR1 is SSHAT and CDR2 FNYEAQ (reference sequence). 5'RACE primed from the constant segment yielded TCR alpha and TCR beta cDNA libraries bearing sample barcodes and UMIs. TCRdb reprocessed the 5' RACE reads via MiXCR and lists one record per CDR3 protein. The table has 450,000 or so distinct CDR3 sequences, around 20% seen once. This clonotype occurred a few times. The junction differs from germline at one of its ends, possibly a read error. V is TRBV7-7 and J is TRBJ2-5; D possibly corresponds to TRBD2 (6 bases). Sequencing was carried out using PBMCs or a T cell subset sorted from them (not recorded which). This TCR came from an adult woman who had mild COVID-19 (a few samples of this study predate the infection). Cell type and time point are not known. CDR3 coding DNA: TGTGCTAGCAGCTTAGATCGGGGGTCGGAGACCCAGTACTTC. This gives the protein CASSLDRGSETQYF.